A selection of T cell receptor beta chains follows, all from one sample in a study of cytomegalovirus exposure and HLA in healthy donors. TCRdb's table, derived via immunoSEQ multiplex PCR, lists solely in-frame clones and lacks some. The sample has roughly 120,000 clones; under 70% are singletons. Input material: PBMCs. These TCRs come from a man aged 25 to 40 in good health and CMV-seropositive. Each CDR3 is given with its conserved first and last residue. D genes are given only for firm matches. The listing skips clone size in some rows; elsewhere it reads once, few, many or a size class.

cdr3_aa: CASSLTGGENTEAFF
cdr3_nt: TGCGCCAGCAGCTTGACAGGGGGAGAGAACACTGAAGCTTTCTTT
v_call: TRBV5-1
j_call: TRBJ1-1
d_call: TRBD1
clone_size: medium-sized

cdr3_aa: CASSLRGGQETQYF
cdr3_nt: TGTGCCAGCAGCCTCAGAGGGGGTCAAGAGACCCAGTACTTC
v_call: TRBV9
j_call: TRBJ2-5
d_call: NA
clone_size: NA

cdr3_aa: CASSVALAGAYQETQYF
cdr3_nt: TGTGCCAGCAGCGTAGCATTAGCGGGGGCGTACCAAGAGACCCAGTACTTC
v_call: TRBV9
j_call: TRBJ2-5
d_call: TRBD2
clone_size: NA

cdr3_aa: CANSRAGRDSPLHF
cdr3_nt: TGTGCTAACAGCCGAGCAGGCAGGGATTCACCCCTCCACTTT
v_call: TRBV7-7
j_call: TRBJ1-6
d_call: NA
clone_size: NA

cdr3_aa: CASSEGTEAFF
cdr3_nt: TGTGCCAGCAGTGAGGGGACAGAAGCTTTCTTT
v_call: TRBV6-4
j_call: TRBJ1-1
d_call: NA
clone_size: few

cdr3_aa: CASGVTGGSPYEQYF
cdr3_nt: TGCGCCAGCGGGGTGACGGGGGGATCTCCCTACGAGCAGTACTTC
v_call: TRBV5-1
j_call: TRBJ2-7
d_call: TRBD2
clone_size: NA

cdr3_aa: CASSSPGGWRGYTF
cdr3_nt: TGTGCCAGCAGCTCGCCTGGGGGGTGGCGAGGCTACACCTTC
v_call: TRBV5-4
j_call: TRBJ1-2
d_call: NA
clone_size: NA

cdr3_aa: CSVVQGVEAGELFF
cdr3_nt: TGCAGCGTTGTACAGGGGGTGGAGGCCGGGGAGCTGTTTTTT
v_call: TRBV29-1
j_call: TRBJ2-2
d_call: TRBD1
clone_size: NA

cdr3_aa: CASTSGTGGARALGYTF
cdr3_nt: TGTGCCAGTACCTCCGGGACAGGGGGCGCCAGGGCCCTTGGCTACACCTTC
v_call: TRBV19
j_call: TRBJ1-2
d_call: TRBD1
clone_size: NA

cdr3_aa: CASSTIIRDSRRGRTGELFF
cdr3_nt: TGTGCCAGCAGTACCATAATCCGGGACAGCCGACGGGGGCGCACCGGGGAGCTGTTTTTT
v_call: TRBV28
j_call: TRBJ2-2
d_call: NA
clone_size: NA

cdr3_aa: CASSLMAGAGANVLTF
cdr3_nt: TGTGCCAGCAGCTTAATGGCCGGGGCTGGGGCCAACGTCCTGACTTTC
v_call: TRBV11-1
j_call: TRBJ2-6
d_call: NA
clone_size: NA

cdr3_aa: CASSLSGGRTEAFF
cdr3_nt: TGTGCCAGCAGTTTATCGGGGGGGCGAACTGAAGCTTTCTTT
v_call: TRBV28
j_call: TRBJ1-1
d_call: NA
clone_size: NA

cdr3_aa: CAWSARTGRSTGNTIYF
cdr3_nt: TGTGCCTGGAGTGCGAGGACAGGCCGCTCGACTGGAAACACCATATATTTT
v_call: TRBV30
j_call: TRBJ1-3
d_call: TRBD1
clone_size: NA

cdr3_aa: CASSLAGGPTEAFF
cdr3_nt: TGTGCCAGCAGCTTGGCAGGGGGCCCCACTGAAGCTTTCTTT
v_call: TRBV5-4
j_call: TRBJ1-1
d_call: TRBD1
clone_size: NA

cdr3_aa: CASSSTGFRSPSYNSPLHF
cdr3_nt: TGTGCCAGCAGTTCAACAGGGTTCCGAAGTCCCTCCTATAATTCACCCCTCCACTTT
v_call: TRBV27
j_call: TRBJ1-6
d_call: NA
clone_size: few

cdr3_aa: CASSPPGASGNTIYF
cdr3_nt: TGTGCCAGCAGCCCACCAGGTGCCTCTGGAAACACCATATATTTT
v_call: TRBV6-5
j_call: TRBJ1-3
d_call: NA
clone_size: once

cdr3_aa: CASRPSLEGPYGYTF
cdr3_nt: TGTGCCAGCAGACCTAGCTTGGAGGGCCCCTATGGCTACACCTTC
v_call: TRBV5-5
j_call: TRBJ1-2
d_call: NA
clone_size: NA

cdr3_aa: CASSLSVQGGTEAFF
cdr3_nt: TGTGCCAGCAGTTTATCGGTACAGGGGGGCACTGAAGCTTTCTTT
v_call: TRBV27
j_call: TRBJ1-1
d_call: TRBD1
clone_size: NA

cdr3_aa: CASSQQPGNQPQHF
cdr3_nt: TGTGCCAGCAGTCAACAGCCCGGTAATCAGCCCCAGCATTTT
v_call: TRBV28
j_call: TRBJ1-5
d_call: NA
clone_size: NA

cdr3_aa: CASSSGGSYNEQFF
cdr3_nt: TGTGCCAGCTCCTCGGGGGGGAGCTACAATGAGCAGTTCTTC
v_call: TRBV18
j_call: TRBJ2-1
d_call: TRBD2
clone_size: NA

cdr3_aa: CSASNNQPQHF
cdr3_nt: TGCAGTGCGAGTAACAATCAGCCCCAGCATTTT
v_call: TRBV20-1
j_call: TRBJ1-5
d_call: NA
clone_size: NA

cdr3_aa: CASSYRPGGIPVEQYF
cdr3_nt: TGTGCCAGCAGCTACCGTCCCGGCGGTATCCCCGTCGAGCAGTACTTC
v_call: TRBV13
j_call: TRBJ2-7
d_call: NA
clone_size: NA

cdr3_aa: CASRLAGGPVHEQFF
cdr3_nt: TGTGCCAGCCGCTTAGCGGGGGGGCCGGTACATGAGCAGTTCTTC
v_call: TRBV2
j_call: TRBJ2-1
d_call: TRBD2
clone_size: once

cdr3_aa: CASSWAVDEQFF
cdr3_nt: TGTGCCAGTAGTTGGGCTGTGGATGAGCAGTTCTTC
v_call: TRBV19
j_call: TRBJ2-1
d_call: NA
clone_size: NA

cdr3_aa: CASSWEGLAGGPAQYF
cdr3_nt: TGTGCCAGCAGCTGGGAGGGACTAGCGGGGGGGCCGGCGCAGTATTTT
v_call: TRBV13
j_call: TRBJ2-3
d_call: TRBD2
clone_size: NA

cdr3_aa: CASSQPRRNNEQFF
cdr3_nt: TGCGCCAGCAGCCAACCTAGACGGAATAATGAGCAGTTCTTC
v_call: TRBV4-1
j_call: TRBJ2-1
d_call: NA
clone_size: NA

cdr3_aa: CASSPVLQGAHGYTF
cdr3_nt: TGTGCCAGCTCACCGGTCCTACAGGGGGCTCATGGCTACACCTTC
v_call: TRBV18
j_call: TRBJ1-2
d_call: TRBD1
clone_size: few

cdr3_aa: CASSCRLGGRRTEAFF
cdr3_nt: TGTGCCAGCAGCTGCCGGTTGGGCGGGCGGAGGACTGAAGCTTTCTTT
v_call: TRBV7-6
j_call: TRBJ1-1
d_call: NA
clone_size: NA

cdr3_aa: CASRGKAGGQQETQYF
cdr3_nt: TGTGCCAGCAGGGGGAAAGCGGGGGGCCAACAAGAGACCCAGTACTTC
v_call: TRBV2
j_call: TRBJ2-5
d_call: TRBD2
clone_size: NA